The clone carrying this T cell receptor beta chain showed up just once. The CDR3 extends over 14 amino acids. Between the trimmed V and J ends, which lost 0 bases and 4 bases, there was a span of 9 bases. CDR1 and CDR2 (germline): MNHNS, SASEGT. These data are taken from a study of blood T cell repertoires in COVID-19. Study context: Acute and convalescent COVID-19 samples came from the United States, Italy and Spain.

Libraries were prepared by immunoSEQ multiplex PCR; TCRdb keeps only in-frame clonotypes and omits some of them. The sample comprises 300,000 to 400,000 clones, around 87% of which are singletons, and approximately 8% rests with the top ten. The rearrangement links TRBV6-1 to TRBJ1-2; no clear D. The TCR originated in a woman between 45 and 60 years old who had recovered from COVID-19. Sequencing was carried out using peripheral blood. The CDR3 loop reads CASSEALLVYGYTF. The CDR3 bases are TGTGCCAGCAGTGAAGCCCTCCTAGTCTATGGCTACACCTTC.